These T cell receptor beta chains were read from a single sample in a study of blood T cells in healthy people across ages. TCRdb fed the 5' RACE reads into MiXCR, producing one record per CDR3 protein. Among about 640,000 distinct CDR3 sequences listed, about 54% were seen once. Material for sequencing was blood. The receptors originated from a man aged 60-69 years in good health. Both conserved end residues are part of each CDR3. D genes are given only for firm matches. Rows give clone size only sometimes, using once, few, many, or a class for an expanded clone.

>once|TRBV29-1|TRBJ2-3|TRBD2
TGCAGCGCAGGCTCCCCTAGCGGAACCACAGATACGCAGTATTTT
CSAGSPSGTTDTQYF
>NA|TRBV7-9|TRBJ1-2|TRBD1
TGTGCCAGCAGCCCCCACAGGGGCCAACTAGGGAACTATGGCTACACCTTC
CASSPHRGQLGNYGYTF
>NA|TRBV12-3/TRBV12-4|TRBJ1-5|NA
TGTGCCAGCAACCCGGGGACAAGTCAGCCCCAGCATTTT
CASNPGTSQPQHF
>NA|TRBV9|TRBJ2-5|TRBD2
TGTGCCAGCAGTCCTCTAGCGGGGGCGCTCCAAGAGACCCAGTACTTC
CASSPLAGALQETQYF
>NA|TRBV20-1|TRBJ2-1|NA
TGCAGTGCTACTGGACACGGACGGGGAAATGAGCAGTTCTTC
CSATGHGRGNEQFF
>NA|TRBV7-6|TRBJ2-5|NA
TGTGCCAGCAGCTTAGGCAGGGTAGAGGAGACCCAGTACTTC
CASSLGRVEETQYF
>NA|TRBV28|TRBJ2-1|NA
TGTGCCAGCAGTTTCGCCAGCAATGAGCAGTTCTTC
CASSFASNEQFF
>few|TRBV5-1|TRBJ2-7|NA
TGCGCCAGCAGCTTGGGGGGCTTTACCGACGAGCAGTACTTC
CASSLGGFTDEQYF
>NA|TRBV12-3/TRBV12-4|TRBJ1-1|NA
TGTGCTAGCACCCTTGGGAGGGGCGTAAACACTGGAGCTTTCTTT
CASTLGRGVNTGAFF
>many|TRBV7-2|TRBJ2-5|NA
TGTGCCAGCAGCTTAAACCAGGGAACGGAGACCCAGTACTTC
CASSLNQGTETQYF
>NA|TRBV29-1|TRBJ2-3|NA
TGCAGCGCCCGATTTCTTGCAGGGAGCACAGATACGCAGTATTTT
CSARFLAGSTDTQYF
>few|TRBV29-1|TRBJ1-2|NA
TGCAGCGTTGAAGGCGGCGGGGGCATCTATGGCTACACCTTC
CSVEGGGGIYGYTF
>once|TRBV7-2|TRBJ2-1|NA
TGTGCCAGCAGCCCCAAGGGAAACGGGCGCAGCTCCTACAATGAGCAGTTCTTC
CASSPKGNGRSSYNEQFF
>once|TRBV9|TRBJ1-5|NA
TGTGCCAGCAGCGTCGGGCTCCCTCATCAGCCCCAGCATTTT
CASSVGLPHQPQHF
>NA|TRBV7-9|TRBJ2-7|TRBD1
TGTGCCAGCAGCGGAAAGACAGGGGGCTCCTACGAGCAGTACTTC
CASSGKTGGSYEQYF
>many|TRBV20-1|TRBJ2-3|NA
TGCAGTGCTCCCGTCGGAGTAGATACGCAGTATTTT
CSAPVGVDTQYF
>NA|TRBV6-5|TRBJ1-4|NA
TGTGCCAGCAAACGAACCGGGGGGCCTAATAATGAAAAACTGTTTTTT
CASKRTGGPNNEKLFF
>many|TRBV6-5|TRBJ2-3|TRBD2
TGTGCCAGCAGTTCAGTAAGCGGGGTCACAGATACGCAGTATTTT
CASSSVSGVTDTQYF
>NA|TRBV10-3|TRBJ2-3|TRBD2
TGTGCCATCAGTTCCTTGATAGCGGGAGATACGCAGTATTTT
CAISSLIAGDTQYF
>NA|TRBV7-2|TRBJ2-2|NA
TGTGCCAGCAGCTTCGCCAGGGGAACCGGGGAGCTGTTTTTT
CASSFARGTGELFF
>NA|TRBV6-1|TRBJ2-1|NA
TGTGCCAGCAGTGCCCCAGGGGGGGACAATGAGCAGTTCTTC
CASSAPGGDNEQFF
>NA|TRBV20-1|TRBJ2-3|NA
TGCAGTGCTAGATTGGAGAGAACAGATACGCAGTATTTT
CSARLERTDTQYF
>NA|TRBV5-1|TRBJ2-5|NA
TGCGCCAGCAGCGTGGGGACATCAGCGGAGACCCAGTACTTC
CASSVGTSAETQYF
>NA|TRBV6-2/TRBV6-3|TRBJ2-5|TRBD2
TGTGCCAGCACCGCCCGGGAGGGATACGGGCAGTACTTC
CASTAREGYGQYF
>NA|TRBV4-1|TRBJ1-2|NA
TGCGCCAGCAGCCAAGATTGGTCCAGGGTAAACTATGGCTACACCTTC
CASSQDWSRVNYGYTF
>NA|TRBV12-3/TRBV12-4|TRBJ2-1|TRBD2
TGTGCCAGCAGTGCGGGACTAGCGGAGGGCAATGAGCAGTTCTTC
CASSAGLAEGNEQFF
>NA|TRBV4-1|TRBJ1-6|TRBD1
TGCGCCAGCAGCCCCACAGGGGACTATAATTCACCCCTCCACTTT
CASSPTGDYNSPLHF
>once|TRBV7-9|TRBJ1-2|NA
TGTGCCAGCAGCGTATCCGCCAGTTATGGCTACACCTTC
CASSVSASYGYTF
>NA|TRBV20-1|TRBJ2-4|TRBD2
TGCAGTGCTCGGGGGGGCGTTTTCGACATTCAGTACTTC
CSARGGVFDIQYF
>NA|TRBV20-1|TRBJ2-5|TRBD1
TGCAGTGCCAGTTCGGGACAGCAAGAGACCCAGTACTTC
CSASSGQQETQYF
>NA|TRBV12-3/TRBV12-4|TRBJ2-4|TRBD2
TGTGCCAGCAGTTTAGACGCGGGGGGCTGGGCCAAAAACATTCAGTACTTC
CASSLDAGGWAKNIQYF
>NA|TRBV7-8|TRBJ2-7|NA
TGTGCCAGCAGCTCCGACAGGCCCACATGGTCCTACGAGCAGTACTTC
CASSSDRPTWSYEQYF
>NA|TRBV10-3|TRBJ2-3|NA
TGTGCCATCAGTGAGCCCCGGAATACGCAGTATTTT
CAISEPRNTQYF
>NA|TRBV5-1|TRBJ2-7|TRBD1
TGCGCCAGCAGCGCGCGGACAGGGAGCGAGCAGTACTTC
CASSARTGSEQYF
>few|TRBV6-1|TRBJ2-3|TRBD2
TGTGCCAGCAGTGGAGCGGGACGAAGCACAGATACGCAGTATTTT
CASSGAGRSTDTQYF
>NA|TRBV20-1|TRBJ2-7|TRBD1
TGCAGTGCCTATGACAGGGGCACATCCTACGAGCAGTACTTC
CSAYDRGTSYEQYF
>NA|TRBV9|TRBJ2-5|TRBD2
TGTGCCAGCAGTCAGAGCGGGGGGGCCCAAGAGACCCAGTACTTC
CASSQSGGAQETQYF
>NA|TRBV29-1|TRBJ1-2|NA
TGCAGCGTTGAACCCGGACAGACAAACTATGGCTACACCTTC
CSVEPGQTNYGYTF
>NA|TRBV7-9|TRBJ2-1|TRBD2
TGTGCCAGCAGCTTAGCGGCGGGACTAGGAGGGTTTGAGCAGTTCTTC
CASSLAAGLGGFEQFF
>NA|TRBV12-3/TRBV12-4|TRBJ2-2|NA
TGTGCCAGCACCGGGGGCTTGGGCACCGGGGAGCTGTTTTTT
CASTGGLGTGELFF